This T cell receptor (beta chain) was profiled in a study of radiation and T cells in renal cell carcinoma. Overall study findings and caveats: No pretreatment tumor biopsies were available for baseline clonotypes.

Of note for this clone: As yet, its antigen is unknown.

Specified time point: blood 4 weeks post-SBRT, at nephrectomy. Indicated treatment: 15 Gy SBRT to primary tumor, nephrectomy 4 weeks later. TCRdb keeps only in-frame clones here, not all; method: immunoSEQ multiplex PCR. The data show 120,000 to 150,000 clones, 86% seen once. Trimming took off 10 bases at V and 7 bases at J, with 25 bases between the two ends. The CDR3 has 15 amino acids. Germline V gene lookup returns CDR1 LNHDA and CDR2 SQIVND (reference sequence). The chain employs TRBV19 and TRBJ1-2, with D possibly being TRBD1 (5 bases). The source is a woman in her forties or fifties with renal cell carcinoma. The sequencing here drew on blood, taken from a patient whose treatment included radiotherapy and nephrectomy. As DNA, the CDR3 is TGTGCCACTACGACGATGGGGCGGGAGATCTCTGGCTACACCTTC. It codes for CATTTMGREISGYTF.